What follows describes a single TCR beta chain. What it recognizes is unknown. Amplification used 60 Vbeta primers and 13 Jbeta primers. Produced via immunoSEQ multiplex PCR; TCRdb's table is partial and in-frame only. The table has 200,000 to 250,000 clones, 75% to 85% seen once. CDR1 and CDR2 (germline): MNHEY, SVGAGI. CDR3 length: 15 amino acids. Trimming stripped 2 bases from V and 2 bases from J, with 13 bases between. The entry originates in a study of cytomegalovirus exposure and HLA in healthy donors. General study points: TCR beta V segments were, for the most part, productive about 87% or about 30% of the time in an earlier analysis. The study labeled under 200 TCR beta chains cytomegalovirus-associated. Of the V segments, some could not be distinguished, including TRBV6-2 and TRBV6-3, and were excluded.

The chain carries TRBV6-5 and TRBJ2-7; a possible D gene is TRBD1 (5 bases). This TCR derives from a girl between 5 and 17 years old in good health and CMV-seronegative. Input material: PBMCs. The CDR3 DNA sequence: TGTGCCAGCAGTTACGCAGGGTTTGGGGCCTACGAGCAGTACTTC. It encodes CASSYAGFGAYEQYF.